This T cell receptor beta chain was identified during a study of T cells in Graves' hyperthyroidism and ophthalmopathy. General observations from the study: A model using 13 V-J features told ophthalmopathy apart from stable hyperthyroidism. In blood, most of the thyroid clonotypes expanded above 0.001 were also present.

TCR beta CDR3 regions were amplified from RNA transcripts. The TCR CDR3 first-round RT-PCR relied on the HTBI primer set. TCRdb ran MiXCR on the multiplex PCR reads and lists one entry per CDR3 protein. The table shows nearly 600,000 distinct CDR3 sequences, with 14% occurring only once. This clonotype was seen ten or more times. Its antigen is undetermined. V lost 4 bases, J lost 1 base, and 5 bases lay in between. Germline CDR1 reads SNHLY; CDR2 reads FYNNEI. The CDR3 is 12 residues long. The receptor was isolated from a woman between 18 and 30 years old with Graves' ophthalmopathy. This chain links TRBV2 with TRBJ2-7; weak D call: TRBD1 (5 bases). The specimen sequenced was blood. Here the CDR3 reads CASSGQSYEQYF. CDR3 nucleotide sequence: TGTGCCAGCAGTGGACAGTCCTACGAGCAGTACTTC. Together with reference TRBV2 and TRBJ2-7, the CDR3 gives the full variable domain: EPEVTQTPSHQVTQMGQEVILRCVPISNHLYFYWYRQILGQKVEFLVSFYNNEISEKSEIFDDQFSVERPDGSNFTLKIRSTKLEDSAMYFCASSGQSYEQYFGPGTRLTVT.